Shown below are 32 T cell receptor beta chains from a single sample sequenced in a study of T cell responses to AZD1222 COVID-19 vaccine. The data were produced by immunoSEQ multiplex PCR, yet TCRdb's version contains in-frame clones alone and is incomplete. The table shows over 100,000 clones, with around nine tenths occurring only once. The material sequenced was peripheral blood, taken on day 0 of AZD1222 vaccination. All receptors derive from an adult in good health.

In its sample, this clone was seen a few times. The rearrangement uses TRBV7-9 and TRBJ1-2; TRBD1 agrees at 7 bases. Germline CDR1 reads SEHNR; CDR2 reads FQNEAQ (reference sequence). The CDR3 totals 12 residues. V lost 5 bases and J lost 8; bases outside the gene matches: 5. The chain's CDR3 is CASSEDRAGYTF. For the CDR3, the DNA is TGTGCCAGCAGCGAAGACAGGGCCGGCTACACCTTC. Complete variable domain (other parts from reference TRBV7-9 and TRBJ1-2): DTGVSQNPRHKITKRGQNVTFRCDPISEHNRLYWYRQTLGQGPEFLTYFQNEAQLEKSRLLSDRFSAERPKGSFSTLEIQRTEQGDSAMYLCASSEDRAGYTFGSGTRLTVV.

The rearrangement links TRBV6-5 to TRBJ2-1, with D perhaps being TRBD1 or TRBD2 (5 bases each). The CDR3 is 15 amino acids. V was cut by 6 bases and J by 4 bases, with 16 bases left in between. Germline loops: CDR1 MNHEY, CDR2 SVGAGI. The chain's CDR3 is CASSRSGARYNEQFF. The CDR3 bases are TGTGCCAGCAGCCGGTCCGGGGCTCGGTACAATGAGCAGTTCTTC.

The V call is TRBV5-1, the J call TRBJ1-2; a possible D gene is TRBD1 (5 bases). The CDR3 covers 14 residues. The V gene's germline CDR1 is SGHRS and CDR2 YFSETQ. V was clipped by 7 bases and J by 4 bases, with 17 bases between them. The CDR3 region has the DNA TGCGCCAGCTCCCGGGACCCCGGGGTCTATGGCTACACCTTC. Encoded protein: CASSRDPGVYGYTF.

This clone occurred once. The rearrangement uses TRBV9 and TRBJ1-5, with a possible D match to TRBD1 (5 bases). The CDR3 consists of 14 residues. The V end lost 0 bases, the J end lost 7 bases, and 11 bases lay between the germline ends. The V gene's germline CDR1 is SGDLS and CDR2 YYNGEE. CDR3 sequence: CASSVEGRDQPQHF. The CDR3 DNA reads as TGTGCCAGCAGCGTAGAGGGGCGTGACCAGCCCCAGCATTTT.

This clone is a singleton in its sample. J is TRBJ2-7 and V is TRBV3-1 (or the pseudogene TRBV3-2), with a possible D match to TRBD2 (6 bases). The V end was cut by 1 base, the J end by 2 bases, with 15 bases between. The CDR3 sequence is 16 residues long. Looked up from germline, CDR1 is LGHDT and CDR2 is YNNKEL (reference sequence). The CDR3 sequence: CASSQGYGGATYEQYF. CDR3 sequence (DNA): TGTGCCAGCAGCCAAGGGTACGGGGGTGCAACCTACGAGCAGTACTTC.

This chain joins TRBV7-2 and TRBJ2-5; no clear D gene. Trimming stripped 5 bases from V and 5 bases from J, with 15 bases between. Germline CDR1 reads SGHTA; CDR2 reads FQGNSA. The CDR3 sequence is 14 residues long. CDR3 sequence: CASSPVVAVETQYF. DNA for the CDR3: TGTGCCAGCAGCCCGGTGGTCGCCGTCGAGACCCAGTACTTC. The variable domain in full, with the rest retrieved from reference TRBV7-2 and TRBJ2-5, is GAGVSQSPSNKVTEKGKDVELRCDPISGHTALYWYRQSLGQGLEFLIYFQGNSAPDKSGLPSDRFSAERTGGSVSTLTIQRTQQEDSAVYLCASSPVVAVETQYFGPGTRLLVL.

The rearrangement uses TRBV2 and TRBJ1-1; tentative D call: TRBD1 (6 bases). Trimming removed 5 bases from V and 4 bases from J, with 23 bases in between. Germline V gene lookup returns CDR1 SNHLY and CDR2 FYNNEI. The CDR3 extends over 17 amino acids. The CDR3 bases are TGTGCCAGCAGTTTTCGACAACAGGGAATGTCAGCCACTGAAGCTTTCTTT. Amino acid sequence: CASSFRQQGMSATEAFF.

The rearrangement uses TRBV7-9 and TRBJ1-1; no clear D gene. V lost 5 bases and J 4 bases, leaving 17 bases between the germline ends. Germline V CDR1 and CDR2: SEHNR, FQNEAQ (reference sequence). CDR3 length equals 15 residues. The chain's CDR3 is CASSPTSGSGTEAFF. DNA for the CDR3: TGTGCCAGCAGCCCAACTTCGGGATCGGGCACTGAAGCTTTCTTT.

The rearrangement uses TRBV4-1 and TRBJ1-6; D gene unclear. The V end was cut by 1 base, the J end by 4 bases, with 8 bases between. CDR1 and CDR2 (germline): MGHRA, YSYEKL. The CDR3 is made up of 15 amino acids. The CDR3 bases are TGCGCCAGCAGCCAAGGGCAGGTTTATAATTCACCCCTCCACTTT. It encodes CASSQGQVYNSPLHF.

CDR3 sequence reads: CASSYHIRASGDRETQYF. The CDR3 bases are TGTGCCAGCAGTTACCATATAAGGGCTAGCGGGGACCGAGAGACCCAGTACTTC. This sequence joins TRBV6-2 or TRBV6-3 and TRBJ2-5; 9 nucleotides match TRBD2. Trimming cost V 2 bases and J 4 bases; bases outside gene matches: 14. The length of the CDR3 is 18 residues. Germline CDR1 reads MNHEY; CDR2 reads SVGEGT.

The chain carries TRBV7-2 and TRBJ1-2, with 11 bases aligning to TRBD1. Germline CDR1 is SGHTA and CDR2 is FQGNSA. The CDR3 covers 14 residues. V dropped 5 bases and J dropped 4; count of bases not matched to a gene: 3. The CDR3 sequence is CASSLGTGGYGYTF. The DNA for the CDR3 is TGTGCCAGCAGCCTGGGGACAGGGGGCTATGGCTACACCTTC.

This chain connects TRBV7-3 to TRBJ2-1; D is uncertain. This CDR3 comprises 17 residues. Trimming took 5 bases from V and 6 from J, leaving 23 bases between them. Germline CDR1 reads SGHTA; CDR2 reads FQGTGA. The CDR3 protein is CASSRSKGGFSVNEQFF. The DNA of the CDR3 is TGTGCCAGCAGCCGTTCTAAGGGTGGGTTCTCGGTCAATGAGCAGTTCTTC.

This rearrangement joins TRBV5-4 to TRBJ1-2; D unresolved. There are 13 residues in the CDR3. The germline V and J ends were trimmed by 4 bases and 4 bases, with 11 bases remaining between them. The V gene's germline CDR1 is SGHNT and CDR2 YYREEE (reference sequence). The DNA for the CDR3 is TGTGCCAGCAGCGAGACACGGATCTATGGCTACACCTTC. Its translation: CASSETRIYGYTF. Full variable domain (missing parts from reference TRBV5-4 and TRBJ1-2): ETGVTQSPTHLIKTRGQQVTLRCSSQSGHNTVSWYQQALGQGPQFIFQYYREEENGRGNFPPRFSGLQFPNYSSELNVNALELDDSALYLCASSETRIYGYTFGSGTRLTVV.

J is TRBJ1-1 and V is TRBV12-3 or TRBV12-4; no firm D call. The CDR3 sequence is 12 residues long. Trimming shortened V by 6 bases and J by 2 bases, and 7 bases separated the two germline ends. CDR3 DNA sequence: TGTGCCAGCAGCTACCTTAACACTGAAGCTTTCTTT. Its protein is CASSYLNTEAFF.

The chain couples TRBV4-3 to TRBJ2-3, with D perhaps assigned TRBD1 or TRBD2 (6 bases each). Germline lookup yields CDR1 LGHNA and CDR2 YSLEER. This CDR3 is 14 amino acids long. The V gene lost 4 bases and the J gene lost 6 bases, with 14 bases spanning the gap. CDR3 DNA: TGCGCCAGCAGCCTTAACTCGGGGGCTGATACGCAGTATTTT. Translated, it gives CASSLNSGADTQYF.

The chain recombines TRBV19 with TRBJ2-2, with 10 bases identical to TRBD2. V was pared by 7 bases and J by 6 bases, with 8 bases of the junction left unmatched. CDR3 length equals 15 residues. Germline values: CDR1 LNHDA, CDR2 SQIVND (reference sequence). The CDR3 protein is CASTKGLAEAGELFF. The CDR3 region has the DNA TGTGCCAGTACTAAAGGACTAGCGGAGGCCGGGGAGCTGTTTTTT.

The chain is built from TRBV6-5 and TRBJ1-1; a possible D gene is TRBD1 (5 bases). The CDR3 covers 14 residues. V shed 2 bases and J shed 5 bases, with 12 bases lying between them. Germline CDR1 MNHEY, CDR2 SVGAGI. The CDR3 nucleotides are TGTGCCAGCAGTTACGAGGGGTCCCGGACTGAAGCTTTCTTT. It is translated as CASSYEGSRTEAFF.

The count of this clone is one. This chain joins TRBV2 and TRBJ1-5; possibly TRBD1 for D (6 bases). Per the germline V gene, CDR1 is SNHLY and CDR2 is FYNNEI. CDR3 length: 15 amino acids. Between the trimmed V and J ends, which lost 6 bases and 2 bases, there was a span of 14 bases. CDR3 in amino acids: CASREGEVGNQPQHF. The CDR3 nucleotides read TGTGCCAGCAGGGAGGGGGAAGTTGGCAATCAGCCCCAGCATTTT.

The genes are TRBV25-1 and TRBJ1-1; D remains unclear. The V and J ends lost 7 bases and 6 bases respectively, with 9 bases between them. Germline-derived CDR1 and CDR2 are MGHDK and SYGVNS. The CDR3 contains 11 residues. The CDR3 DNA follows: TGTGCCAGCACGGGCGGTCCTGAAGCTTTCTTT. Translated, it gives CASTGGPEAFF.

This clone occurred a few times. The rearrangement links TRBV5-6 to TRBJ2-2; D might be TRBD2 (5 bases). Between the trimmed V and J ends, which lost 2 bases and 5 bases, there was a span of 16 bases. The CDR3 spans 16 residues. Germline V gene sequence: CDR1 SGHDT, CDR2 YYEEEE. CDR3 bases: TGTGCCAGCAGCTTTATGGCGGGCCGAGGGACCGGGGAGCTGTTTTTT. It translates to CASSFMAGRGTGELFF.

As DNA, the CDR3 is TGTGCCAGCAGTCGGACAGGGCCAGAGACCCAGTACTTC. Amino acid sequence: CASSRTGPETQYF. V and J are TRBV6-5 and TRBJ2-5, with 8 bases matching TRBD1. This CDR3 region has 13 residues. Germline-derived CDR1 and CDR2 are MNHEY and SVGAGI. After removal of 5 bases from V and 4 bases from J, the junction contained 3 bases not matched to a gene.

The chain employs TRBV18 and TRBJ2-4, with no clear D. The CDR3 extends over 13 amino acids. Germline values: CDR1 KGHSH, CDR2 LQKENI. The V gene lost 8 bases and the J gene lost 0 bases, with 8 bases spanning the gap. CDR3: CASQRIAKNIQYF. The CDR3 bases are TGTGCCAGCCAGAGGATAGCCAAAAACATTCAGTACTTC.

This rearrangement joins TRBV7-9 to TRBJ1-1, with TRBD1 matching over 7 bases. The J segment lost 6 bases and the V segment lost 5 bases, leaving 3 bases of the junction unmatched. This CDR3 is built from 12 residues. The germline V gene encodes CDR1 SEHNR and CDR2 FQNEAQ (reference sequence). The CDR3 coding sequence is TGTGCCAGCAGCCGGGACAGCCCTGAAGCTTTCTTT. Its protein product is CASSRDSPEAFF. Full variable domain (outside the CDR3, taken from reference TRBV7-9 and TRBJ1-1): DTGVSQNPRHKITKRGQNVTFRCDPISEHNRLYWYRQTLGQGPEFLTYFQNEAQLEKSRLLSDRFSAERPKGSFSTLEIQRTEQGDSAMYLCASSRDSPEAFFGQGTRLTVV.

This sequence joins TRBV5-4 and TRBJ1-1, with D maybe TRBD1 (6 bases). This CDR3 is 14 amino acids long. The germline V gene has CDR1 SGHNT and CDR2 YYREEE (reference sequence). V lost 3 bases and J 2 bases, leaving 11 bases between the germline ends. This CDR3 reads CASSSEQGNTEAFF. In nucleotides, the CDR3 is TGTGCCAGCAGCTCCGAACAGGGTAACACTGAAGCTTTCTTT.

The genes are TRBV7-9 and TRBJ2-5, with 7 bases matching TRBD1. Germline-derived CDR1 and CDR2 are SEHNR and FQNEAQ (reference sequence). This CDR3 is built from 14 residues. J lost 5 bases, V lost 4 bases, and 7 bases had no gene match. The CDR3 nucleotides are TGTGCCAGCAGCTCTACAGGGGTCCAGGAGACCCAGTACTTC. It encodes CASSSTGVQETQYF.

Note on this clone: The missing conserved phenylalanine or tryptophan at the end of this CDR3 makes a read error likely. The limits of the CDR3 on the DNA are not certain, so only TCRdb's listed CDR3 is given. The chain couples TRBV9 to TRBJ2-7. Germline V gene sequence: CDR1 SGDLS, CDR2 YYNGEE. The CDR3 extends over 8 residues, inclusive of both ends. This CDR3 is CASSVFPD.

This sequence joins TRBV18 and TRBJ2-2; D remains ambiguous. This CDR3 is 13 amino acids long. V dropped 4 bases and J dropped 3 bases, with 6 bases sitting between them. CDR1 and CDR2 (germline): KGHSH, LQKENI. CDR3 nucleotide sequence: TGTGCCAGCTCACGGGCGGACACCGGGGAGCTGTTTTTT. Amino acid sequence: CASSRADTGELFF.

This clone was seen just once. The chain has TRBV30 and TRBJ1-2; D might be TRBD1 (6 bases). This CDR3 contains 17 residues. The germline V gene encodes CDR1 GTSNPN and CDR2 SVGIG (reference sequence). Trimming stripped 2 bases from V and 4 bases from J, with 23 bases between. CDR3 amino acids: CAWSKPVDLTGLYGYTF. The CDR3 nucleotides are TGTGCCTGGAGTAAACCAGTCGATCTCACAGGGCTCTATGGCTACACCTTC.

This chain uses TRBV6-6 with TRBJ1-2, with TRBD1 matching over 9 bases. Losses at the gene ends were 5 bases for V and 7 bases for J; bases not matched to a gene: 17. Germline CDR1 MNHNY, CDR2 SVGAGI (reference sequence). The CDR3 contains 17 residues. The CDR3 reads CASSQTGTGRRSGGYTF. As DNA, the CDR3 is TGTGCCAGCAGTCAAACCGGGACAGGGCGGAGATCGGGTGGCTACACCTTC.

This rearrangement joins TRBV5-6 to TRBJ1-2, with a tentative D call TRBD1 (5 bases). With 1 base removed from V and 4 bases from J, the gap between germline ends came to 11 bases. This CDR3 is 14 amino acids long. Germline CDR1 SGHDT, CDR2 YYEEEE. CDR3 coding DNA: TGTGCCAGCAGCTTGCGGCGGGGGTTCTATGGCTACACCTTC. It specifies CASSLRRGFYGYTF.

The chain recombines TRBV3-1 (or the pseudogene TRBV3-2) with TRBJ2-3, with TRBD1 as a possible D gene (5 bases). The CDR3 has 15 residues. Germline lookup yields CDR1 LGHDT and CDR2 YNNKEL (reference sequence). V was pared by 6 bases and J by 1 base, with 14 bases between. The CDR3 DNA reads TGTGCCAGCAGATCATGGGGCCGGGGCACAGATACGCAGTATTTT. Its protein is CASRSWGRGTDTQYF.

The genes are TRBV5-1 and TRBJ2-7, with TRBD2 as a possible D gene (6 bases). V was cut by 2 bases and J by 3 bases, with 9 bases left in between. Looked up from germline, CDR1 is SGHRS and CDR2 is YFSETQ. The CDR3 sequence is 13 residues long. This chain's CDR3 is CASSFTGDYEQYF. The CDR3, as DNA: TGCGCCAGCAGCTTTACGGGGGACTACGAGCAGTACTTC.